A selection of T cell receptor beta chains follows, all from one sample in a study of cytomegalovirus exposure and HLA in healthy donors. Data came from immunoSEQ multiplex PCR; TCRdb stores just in-frame clones and leaves some out. Found here are 280,000 or so clones, about 90% of them singletons; the top ten hold 2% to 3%. Sample: PBMCs. These receptors all stem from a woman between 18 and 29 years old in good health and CMV-seronegative. CDR3s include the opening cysteine and the closing phenylalanine or tryptophan.

>TRBV2|TRBJ2-1
CASSPGLYNEQFF
>TRBV21-1|TRBJ1-1
CASSKEELPQNTEAFF
>TRBV29-1|TRBJ1-2
CSVEQGAIRGYTF
>TRBV14|TRBJ1-3
CASSQSGTGNGNTIYF
>TRBV5-6|TRBJ1-5
CASSLGILGAGVGNQPQHF
>TRBV19|TRBJ2-7
CASSISPGTGGFYEQYF
>TRBV15|TRBJ1-5
CATSSRRRGLGSNQPQHF
>TRBV27|TRBJ2-7
CASMGPGQGAYEQYF
>TRBV30|TRBJ1-1
CAWSGAPMRGAFF
>TRBV7-9|TRBJ1-1
CASSFSFNTEAFF
>TRBV7-6|TRBJ2-7
CASSLALSGLFYEQYF
>TRBV30|TRBJ1-4
CAWDPGQGNEKLFF
>TRBV2|TRBJ2-7
CASRTDRVMDEQYF
>TRBV5-6|TRBJ1-2
CASTFGTGKSGYGYTF
>TRBV5-8|TRBJ2-2
CASSWWTGNTGELFF
>TRBV5-1|TRBJ1-4
CASSLGPQVPNEELFF
>TRBV29-1|TRBJ2-1
CSVGGSGNEQFF
>TRBV7-9|TRBJ1-2
CASSPLGTANYGYTF
>TRBV4-1|TRBJ1-4
CASSQDHGANEKLFF
>TRBV6-5|TRBJ1-4
CASSRTGTEKLFF
>TRBV9|TRBJ2-7
CASSEGQGSPSYEQYF
>TRBV5-4|TRBJ2-7
CASSRGLASYEQYF
>TRBV6-6|TRBJ2-1
CASSYSMGGTYNEQFF
>TRBV7-2|TRBJ2-5
CASSSRQTQYF
>TRBV10-3|TRBJ1-6
CAISEGQPNSPLHF
>TRBV2|TRBJ1-1
CASSGGQGDTEAFF
>TRBV19|TRBJ1-5
CASSIQGRYSNQPQHF
>TRBV6-5|TRBJ2-6
CASSRGSGANVLTF
>TRBV19|TRBJ2-7
CASRTSGGAEQYF
>TRBV19|TRBJ2-1
CASSAGVNNEQFF
>TRBV27|TRBJ1-5
CASRLRQGNQPQHF
>TRBV18|TRBJ2-5
CASSPTTSGDGETQYF
>TRBV11-2|TRBJ1-2
CASSLSGGYTF
>TRBV5-1|TRBJ2-2
CASSLELVAGVRTGELFF
>TRBV6-1|TRBJ2-2
CASSESGTLAGELFF
>TRBV21-1|TRBJ1-2
CASSKPGVGNYGYTF
>TRBV4-1|TRBJ2-5
CASSQDRYQETQYF
>TRBV6-5|TRBJ1-2
CASSYSELFGYTF
>TRBV5-1|-
CASSPRVAGELSYEQYF
>TRBV7-6|TRBJ1-2
CASSFGPRGENGYTF
>TRBV6-1|TRBJ2-5
CASSEATSGGGRETQYF
>TRBV27|TRBJ2-7
CASSLGVDSYEQYF